This T cell receptor beta chain was obtained from a study of T cell repertoires in cytomegalovirus infection. Findings and caveats of the study: The response measured ex vivo was dominated by TCR beta clonotypes (HLA-C-restricted and CMV-specific). Using cumulative public TCR beta family frequency, the authors identified those who carried CMV together with the relevant HLA.

Deletions cut 3 bases from V and 1 base from J, with 10 bases between. The CDR3 spans 13 residues. CDR1 is GTSNPN, CDR2 SVGIG, per germline (reference sequence). TCRdb reprocessed the reads with MiXCR, giving one entry per CDR3 protein. The sample has 500,000 or so distinct CDR3 sequences, about 17% seen once; the top ten hold 20% to 30%. In the case of this clonotype: Its antigen is not known.

The chain joins TRBV30 to TRBJ2-7; tentatively, D is TRBD1 (5 bases). The sequence derives from a human donor in good health (CMV status not recorded). Some clones in this sample may be carry-over from other donors' samples. Sequencing used CD8+ T cells from PBMCs. The CDR3 DNA reads TGTGCCTGGAGCCAGGGTATATCCTACGAGCAGTACTTC. Its translation is CAWSQGISYEQYF.